This is a list of T cell receptor beta chains from one sample in a study of T-cell memory formation after mild COVID-19. MiXCR, run by TCRdb on the 5' RACE reads, gives a single entry per CDR3 protein. Of approximately 580,000 distinct CDR3 sequences listed, about 20% are singletons. The sequenced sample was PBMCs or a T cell subset sorted from them (not recorded which). The receptors come from an adult woman who had mild COVID-19 (a few samples of this study predate the infection). Cell type and time point are not known. Both conserved end residues are part of each CDR3. D genes are given only for firm matches. Size values are once, few and many counts, or a class for expanded clones, and some rows have none.

few,12,TRBD1,TRBV29-1,TRBJ2-1,TGCAGCGGGACAGGTAGTTGGAGTGAGCAGTTCTTC,CSGTGSWSEQFF
-,17,TRBD2,TRBV7-9,TRBJ2-3,TGTGCCAGCAGCTTAGGTCTGGCGGGGGGGCCTGCAGATACGCAGTATTTT,CASSLGLAGGPADTQYF
few,16,TRBD1,TRBV2,TRBJ1-1,TGTGCCAGCAGCCTCGACAGGGGAATGGGGAACACTGAAGCTTTCTTT,CASSLDRGMGNTEAFF
few,14,TRBD1,TRBV2,TRBJ2-5,TGTGCCAGCACCGGGACAGGCCTCAGGGAGACCCAGTACTTC,CASTGTGLRETQYF
few,12,-,TRBV29-1,TRBJ2-1,TGCAGCGGACACCGCTCCTACAATGAGCAGTTCTTC,CSGHRSYNEQFF
-,14,-,TRBV5-1,TRBJ1-4,TGCGCCAGCAGCTTAGGACCGATTAATGAAAAACTGTTTTTT,CASSLGPINEKLFF
few,12,-,TRBV5-1,TRBJ2-2,TGCGCCAGCAACCCAGACACCGGGGAGCTGTTTTTT,CASNPDTGELFF
many,14,TRBD1,TRBV5-1,TRBJ1-1,TGCGCCAGCAGCCATGACAGGGCGAACACTGAAGCTTTCTTT,CASSHDRANTEAFF
-,15,-,TRBV4-1,TRBJ2-5,TGCGCCAGCAGCCAGGATGCAACAGGGCTGGAGACCCAGTACTTC,CASSQDATGLETQYF
few,15,-,TRBV9,TRBJ1-3,TGTGCCAGCAGCGCTACAACAGGGTCTGGAAACACCATATATTTT,CASSATTGSGNTIYF
-,17,TRBD2,TRBV29-1,TRBJ2-3,TGCAGCGTTGAATGGCGGGAGCCGGAGACGGTTTTAGATACGCAGTATTTT,CSVEWREPETVLDTQYF
few,15,TRBD1,TRBV3-1,TRBJ2-1,TGTGCCAGCAGCCCGGGACAGCCTATGTACAATGAGCAGTTCTTC,CASSPGQPMYNEQFF
-,14,-,TRBV21-1,TRBJ2-7,TGTGCCAGCATAGGAAGCTCTCATGTCCACGAGCAGTACTTC,CASIGSSHVHEQYF
-,15,-,TRBV7-2,TRBJ1-5,TGTGCCAGCAGCTTAGTACAGGGATCCAATCAGCCCCAGCATTTT,CASSLVQGSNQPQHF
-,15,-,TRBV7-6,TRBJ2-5,TGTGCCAGCAGCTTAGGCAACGCCGTCCAAGAGACCCAGTACTTC,CASSLGNAVQETQYF
few,19,-,TRBV11-2,TRBJ2-7,TGTGCCAGCAGCTTTAGCCTCCCGGGAGAGACAGGGCGAGACTACGAGCAGTACTTC,CASSFSLPGETGRDYEQYF
-,17,-,TRBV7-6,TRBJ1-6,TGTGCCAGCAGCTTAGGGCTGGGCGGAGGCTATAATTCACCCCTCCACTTT,CASSLGLGGGYNSPLHF
-,15,-,TRBV2,TRBJ2-7,TGTGCCAGCAGTGATAGGGGGGGCCCCTCCTACGAGCAGTACTTC,CASSDRGGPSYEQYF
-,16,TRBD2,TRBV27,TRBJ2-2,TGTGCCAGCAGAACACTAGCGGGGGCTAACACCGGGGAGCTGTTTTTT,CASRTLAGANTGELFF
-,13,-,TRBV20-1,TRBJ2-4,TGCAGTGTTAGTTCGGGGTACAAAAACATTCAGTACTTC,CSVSSGYKNIQYF
once,15,TRBD2,TRBV5-4,TRBJ2-5,TGTGCCAGCAGCACCTTAGCGGGGGTCCAAGAGACCCAGTACTTC,CASSTLAGVQETQYF
-,16,TRBD2,TRBV24-1,TRBJ2-1,TGTGCCACCAGTGACCCTACGACTAGCGGGAAGTATGAGCAGTTCTTC,CATSDPTTSGKYEQFF
-,16,-,TRBV5-6,TRBJ2-1,TGTGCCAGCAGCTTCCCAATCCTGACTACCAACAATGAGCAGTTCTTC,CASSFPILTTNNEQFF
many,14,TRBD2,TRBV9,TRBJ2-1,TGTGCCAGCACCCCGGGAGGGATCGACAATGAGCAGTTCTTC,CASTPGGIDNEQFF
-,15,TRBD1,TRBV5-8,TRBJ2-1,TGTGCCAGCAGCCTAGGACAGGCGGCGTACAATGAGCAGTTCTTC,CASSLGQAAYNEQFF
few,14,TRBD2,TRBV19,TRBJ2-1,TGTGCCACCCGGTGGGGCGGGGGGTACAATGAGCAGTTCTTC,CATRWGGGYNEQFF
few,14,-,TRBV27,TRBJ2-7,TGTGCCAGCAGATGCGACGGTCTAGTCCGCGAGCAGTACTTC,CASRCDGLVREQYF
few,15,-,TRBV20-1,TRBJ2-1,TGCAGTGCTAGAGATTGGGAGAAGGCAGGCAATGAGCAGTTCTTC,CSARDWEKAGNEQFF
-,15,TRBD1,TRBV4-2,TRBJ2-1,TGTGCCAGCAGCCCTACAGGGGATTTTGATAATGAGCAGTTCTTC,CASSPTGDFDNEQFF
few,14,-,TRBV6-1,TRBJ1-5,TGTGCCAGCAGGGAATTCTATAGCAATCAGCCCCAGCATTTT,CASREFYSNQPQHF
-,14,-,TRBV6-5,TRBJ1-6,TGTGCCAGCATGAGGTTGGGGGGGAATTCACCCCTCCACTTT,CASMRLGGNSPLHF
-,16,TRBD1,TRBV24-1,TRBJ2-1,TGTGCCACCAGTTCCTTAAGGGACAGGGGTCTCGGAGAGCAGTTCTTC,CATSSLRDRGLGEQFF
few,15,-,TRBV24-1,TRBJ2-2,TGTGCCACCAGCCGGGGAGCAGGAAACACCGGGGAGCTGTTTTTT,CATSRGAGNTGELFF
-,14,TRBD2,TRBV6-6,TRBJ2-1,TGTGCCACCTCAACTAGCGGGGGTTACAATGAGCAGTTCTTC,CATSTSGGYNEQFF
many,17,TRBD2,TRBV7-8,TRBJ2-1,TGTGCCAGCAGCTTGGGTTGGGGACTAGCGGTGAACAATGAGCAGTTCTTC,CASSLGWGLAVNNEQFF
-,12,-,TRBV29-1,TRBJ2-7,TGCAGCGTTGGGCAAGGGACAAACGAGCAGTACTTC,CSVGQGTNEQYF
-,15,-,TRBV24-1,TRBJ2-1,TGTGCCACCAGTTCTCCGACAGAATCCTACAATGAGCAGTTCTTC,CATSSPTESYNEQFF
-,14,-,TRBV7-2,TRBJ2-3,TGTGCCAGCAGCTTGAGGAGGGGAGCGGATACGCAGTATTTT,CASSLRRGADTQYF
few,17,TRBD1,TRBV7-2,TRBJ2-5,TGTGCCAGCAGCCCCCCCCGGGGACAGGGTGAGCGGGAGACCCAGTACTTC,CASSPPRGQGERETQYF
few,12,-,TRBV28,TRBJ2-1,TGTGCCAGCAGTTTAACCTGGAATGAGCAGTTCTTC,CASSLTWNEQFF
-,14,-,TRBV18,TRBJ1-5,TGTGCCAGCTCACCATCAGGGCCGAATCAGCCCCAGCATTTT,CASSPSGPNQPQHF
many,17,-,TRBV7-9,TRBJ2-5,TGTGCCAGCAGCCGTACCGGGACACTAGTAAACCAAGAGACCCAGTACTTC,CASSRTGTLVNQETQYF
-,18,-,TRBV4-2,TRBJ2-2,TGTGCCAGCAGCCAAGATCAACCCGGCACTCTAGGTACCGGGGAGCTGTTTTTT,CASSQDQPGTLGTGELFF
-,16,TRBD1,TRBV25-1,TRBJ1-3,TGTGCCAGCAGTGAAAACCCGGGACAGGCTGGAAACACCATATATTTT,CASSENPGQAGNTIYF
-,13,-,TRBV27,TRBJ2-7,TGTGCCAGCAGTTCACAGGTTACCTACGAGCAGTACTTC,CASSSQVTYEQYF
-,14,-,TRBV20-1,TRBJ2-1,TGCAGTGCTAGAGTCCCAGGGGTGCGGAATGAGCAGTTCTTC,CSARVPGVRNEQFF
few,17,TRBD2,TRBV18,TRBJ2-1,TGTGCCAGCTCACCACGGGGAGGACTAGCGGGGAACAATGAGCAGTTCTTC,CASSPRGGLAGNNEQFF
-,14,-,TRBV7-2,TRBJ2-1,TGTGCCAGCAGCGCCCGCACTAGTCCCAATGAGCAGTTCTTC,CASSARTSPNEQFF